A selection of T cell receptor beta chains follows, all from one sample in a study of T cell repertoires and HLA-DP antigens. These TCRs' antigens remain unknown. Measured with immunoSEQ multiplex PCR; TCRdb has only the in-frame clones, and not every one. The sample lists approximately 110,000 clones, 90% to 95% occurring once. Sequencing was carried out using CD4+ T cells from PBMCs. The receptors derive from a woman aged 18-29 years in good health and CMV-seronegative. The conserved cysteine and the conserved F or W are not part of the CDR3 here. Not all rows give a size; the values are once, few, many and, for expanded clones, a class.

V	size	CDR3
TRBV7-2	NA	ASSRTGTSRYEQY
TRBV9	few	ASSALVGGKNIQY
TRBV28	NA	ASRGDPDQPQH
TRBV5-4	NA	ASSPTGTSYEQY
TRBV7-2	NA	ASSVRTGVDYGYT
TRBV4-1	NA	ASSLRGRLLSTDTQY
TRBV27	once	ASSLYPSSTIY
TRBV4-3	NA	ASSQSGGGAYNSPLH
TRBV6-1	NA	ASSETWAGYGYT
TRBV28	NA	ASGLAGPYEQY
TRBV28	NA	ATNPFRGRSTDTQY
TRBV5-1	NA	ASSSKTGETTEAF
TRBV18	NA	ASSPLEGGIQY
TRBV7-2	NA	ASSLGASGGWETQY
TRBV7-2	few	ASSGGDYGYT
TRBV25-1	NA	ASSEKRGTDTQY
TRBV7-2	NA	ASSSWGQPQH
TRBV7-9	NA	ASSPDLLNSPLH
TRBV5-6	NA	ASSFLAASGANVLT
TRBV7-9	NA	ASSLPDKTGRRGYT
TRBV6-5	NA	ASSYSQDSFYGYT
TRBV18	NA	ASSPPGLAGAATGELF
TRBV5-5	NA	ASIDPGPKHGYT
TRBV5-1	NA	ASRGPANTGELF
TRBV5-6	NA	ASTLGAGGVYGYT
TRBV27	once	ASSLEGYTDTQY
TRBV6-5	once	ASSRGDSTEAF
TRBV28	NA	ASSERHLGDTEAF
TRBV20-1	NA	SAHAGETQY
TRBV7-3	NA	ASSLSRGTGELF
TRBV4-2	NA	ASSQTQINVLT
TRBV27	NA	ASSPNVPWGEQY
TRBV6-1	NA	ASSARHHAGNTIY
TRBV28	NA	ASSPARRGTEAF
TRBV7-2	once	ASSPTTDTQY
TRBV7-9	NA	ASSPLTVQGYGYT
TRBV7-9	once	ASSLLQGSTEAF
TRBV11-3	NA	ARGLAREPSQETQY
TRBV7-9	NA	ASSLTREERHGYT
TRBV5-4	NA	ASSLSLGRGTEAF
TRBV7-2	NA	ASSLKQGLSGELF
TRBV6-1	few	ASSKGGTGDSNQPQH